Presented here are 8 T cell receptor beta chains from one specimen sequenced in a study of CD8 T cells in Susac syndrome. When the RNA was reverse transcribed, random hexamers were used with an input of roughly 0.45 to 1 ug. TCRdb itself ran the immunoSEQ multiplex PCR reads through MiXCR, one entry per CDR3 protein. The sample has roughly 150,000 distinct CDR3 sequences, less than 97% seen once; the top ten hold 0.13% to 0.15%. Sequenced: CD8+ T cells from PBMCs. These receptors were obtained from a human donor with multiple sclerosis.

This chain joins TRBV27 and TRBJ2-1; 10 bases are shared with TRBD2. The CDR3 consists of 17 residues. From germline, CDR1 is MNHEY and CDR2 SMNVEV (reference sequence). With V trimmed by 7 bases and J by 0 bases, 9 bases remained unmatched. The CDR3 here is CASTLAGGSSSYNEQFF. Here the CDR3 DNA reads TGTGCCAGCACGTTAGCGGGGGGATCGAGCTCCTACAATGAGCAGTTCTTC.

This sequence joins TRBV2 and TRBJ2-1; 11 bases map to TRBD2. V lost 5 bases to trimming and J lost 0 bases; unmatched junction nucleotides: 3. Per germline, CDR1 SNHLY and CDR2 FYNNEI. The CDR3 length is 16 residues. The CDR3 coding sequence is TGTGCCAGCAGTCAACTAGCGGGGGTCTCCTACAATGAGCAGTTCTTC. Protein sequence: CASSQLAGVSYNEQFF.

The chain joins TRBV3-1 to TRBJ2-2; D call uncertain. CDR3 length equals 14 residues. Germline-derived CDR1 and CDR2 are LGHDT and YNNKEL (reference sequence). V was clipped by 3 bases and J by 6 bases, with 11 bases between them. The chain's CDR3 is CASSHQGLSGELFF. CDR3 DNA: TGTGCCAGCAGCCATCAAGGGTTATCCGGGGAGCTGTTTTTT.

This chain joins TRBV3-1 and TRBJ2-5; TRBD2 aligns across 7 bases. Unmatched junction bases numbered 8, after V lost 8 bases and J lost 2 bases. This CDR3 is built from 14 residues. Germline V gives CDR1 LGHDT, CDR2 YNNKEL (reference sequence). The CDR3 protein is CASGRGPIQETQYF. CDR3 in DNA: TGTGCCAGCGGGAGGGGACCGATACAAGAGACCCAGTACTTC.

This chain uses TRBV9 with TRBJ1-1; 8 positions match TRBD1. Germline V lookup: CDR1 SGDLS, CDR2 YYNGEE. Trimming cost V 3 bases and J 8 bases; bases outside gene matches: 9. There are 14 residues in the CDR3. The CDR3 reads CASSAYGTGVEAFF. The CDR3 nucleotides read TGTGCCAGCAGCGCTTACGGGACAGGAGTCGAAGCTTTCTTT.

The chain is built from TRBV15 and TRBJ1-6, with a tentative D call TRBD1 (6 bases). The CDR3 sequence is 16 residues long. The germline gives CDR1 LNHNV, CDR2 YYDKDF (reference sequence). The V and J ends lost 1 base and 3 bases respectively, with 10 bases between them. In DNA form, the CDR3 reads TGTGCCACCAGCAGAGGAATGACAGGCTATAATTCACCCCTCCACTTT. This gives the protein CATSRGMTGYNSPLHF.

The rearrangement links TRBV4-1 to TRBJ2-1; D not certain. The V gene lost 0 bases and the J gene lost 10 bases, with 16 bases spanning the gap. The CDR3 consists of 15 residues. Germline CDR1 is MGHRA and CDR2 is YSYEKL. CDR3 amino acids: CASSQEWVFPPEQFF. CDR3 nucleotides: TGCGCCAGCAGCCAAGAATGGGTCTTCCCCCCGGAGCAGTTCTTC.

The chain couples TRBV7-9 to TRBJ2-3; 8 nucleotides agree with TRBD1. J was trimmed by 6 bases and V by 5 bases; bases with no gene match: 10. The germline gives CDR1 SEHNR, CDR2 FQNEAQ (reference sequence). This CDR3 is 15 amino acids long. CDR3: CASSPFPRQGDTQYF. CDR3 nucleotide sequence: TGTGCCAGCAGCCCGTTCCCAAGACAGGGGGATACGCAGTATTTT.